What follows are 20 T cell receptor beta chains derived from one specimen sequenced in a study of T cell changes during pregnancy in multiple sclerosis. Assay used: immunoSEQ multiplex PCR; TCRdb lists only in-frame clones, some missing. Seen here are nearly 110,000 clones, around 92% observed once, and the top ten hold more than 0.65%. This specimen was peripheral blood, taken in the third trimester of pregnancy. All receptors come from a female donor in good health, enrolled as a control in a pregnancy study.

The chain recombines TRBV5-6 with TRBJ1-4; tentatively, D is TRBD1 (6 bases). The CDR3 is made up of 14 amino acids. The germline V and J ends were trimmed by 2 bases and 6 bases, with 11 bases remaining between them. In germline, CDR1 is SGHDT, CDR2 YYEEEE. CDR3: CASSFEGGHEKLFF. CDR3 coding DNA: TGTGCCAGCAGCTTCGAAGGGGGTCATGAAAAACTGTTTTTT.

The CDR3 DNA follows: TGCGCCAGCAGCCAAGCCGGGGGTCAAGATACGCAGTATTTT. Amino acids: CASSQAGGQDTQYF. This chain uses TRBV4-3 with TRBJ2-3; TRBD2 might be the D (6 bases). With 1 base removed from V and 5 bases from J, the gap between germline ends came to 10 bases. The CDR3 extends over 14 amino acids. CDR1 is LGHNA and CDR2 is YSLEER in the germline V gene.

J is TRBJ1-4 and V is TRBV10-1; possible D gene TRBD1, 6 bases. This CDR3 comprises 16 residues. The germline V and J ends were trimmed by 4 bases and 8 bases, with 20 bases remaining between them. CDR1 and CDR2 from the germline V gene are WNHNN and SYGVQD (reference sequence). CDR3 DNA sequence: TGCGCCAGCAGTGGAGATTCTCAGGGGTCGAACGAAAAACTGTTTTTT. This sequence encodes CASSGDSQGSNEKLFF.

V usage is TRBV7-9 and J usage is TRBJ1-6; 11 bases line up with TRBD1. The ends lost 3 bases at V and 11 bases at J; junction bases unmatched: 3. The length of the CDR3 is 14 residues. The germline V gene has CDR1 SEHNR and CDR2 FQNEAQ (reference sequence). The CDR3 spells CASSLGTGGPPLHF. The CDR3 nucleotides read TGTGCCAGCAGCTTGGGGACAGGGGGGCCACCCCTCCACTTT.

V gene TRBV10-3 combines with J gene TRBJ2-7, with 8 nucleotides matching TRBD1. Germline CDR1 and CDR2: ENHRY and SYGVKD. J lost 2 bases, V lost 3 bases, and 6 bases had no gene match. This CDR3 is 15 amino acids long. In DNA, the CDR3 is TGTGCCATCAGTGAAGGACAGGGAGTTCCCTACGAGCAGTACTTC. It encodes CAISEGQGVPYEQYF.

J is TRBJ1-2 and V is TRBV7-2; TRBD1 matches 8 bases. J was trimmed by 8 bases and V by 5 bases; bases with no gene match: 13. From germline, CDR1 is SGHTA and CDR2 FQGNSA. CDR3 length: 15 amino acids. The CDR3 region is CASSVGDRGTRGYTF. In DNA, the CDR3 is TGTGCCAGCAGCGTAGGAGACAGGGGAACCCGGGGCTACACCTTC.

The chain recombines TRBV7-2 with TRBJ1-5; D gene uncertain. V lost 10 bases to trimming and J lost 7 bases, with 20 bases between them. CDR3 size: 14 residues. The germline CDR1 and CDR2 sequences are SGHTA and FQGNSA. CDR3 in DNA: TGTGCCACTTCCGGAATCACCCTCGGGCAGCCCCAGCATTTT. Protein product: CATSGITLGQPQHF.

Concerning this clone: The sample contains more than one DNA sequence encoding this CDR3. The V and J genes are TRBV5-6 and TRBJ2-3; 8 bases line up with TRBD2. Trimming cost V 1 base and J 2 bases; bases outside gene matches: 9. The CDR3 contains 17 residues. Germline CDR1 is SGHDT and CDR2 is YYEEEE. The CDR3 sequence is CASSLFDSGESTDTQYF. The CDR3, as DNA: TGTGCCAGCAGCTTGTTTGATAGCGGGGAGTCCACAGATACGCAGTATTTT.

CDR3 loop: CASSVRGGETQYF. CDR3 nucleotides: TGTGCCAGCAGCGTGAGAGGGGGAGAGACCCAGTACTTC. The chain employs TRBV9 and TRBJ2-5; maybe TRBD1 (6 bases). The CDR3 has 13 residues. The germline gives CDR1 SGDLS, CDR2 YYNGEE. V lost 2 bases, J lost 4 bases, and 9 bases lay in between.

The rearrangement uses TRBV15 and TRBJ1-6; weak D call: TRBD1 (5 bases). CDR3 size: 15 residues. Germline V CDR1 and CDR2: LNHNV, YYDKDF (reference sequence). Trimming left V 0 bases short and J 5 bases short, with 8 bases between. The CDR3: CATSREAGHNSPLHF. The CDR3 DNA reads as TGTGCCACCAGCAGAGAGGCAGGGCATAATTCACCCCTCCACTTT.

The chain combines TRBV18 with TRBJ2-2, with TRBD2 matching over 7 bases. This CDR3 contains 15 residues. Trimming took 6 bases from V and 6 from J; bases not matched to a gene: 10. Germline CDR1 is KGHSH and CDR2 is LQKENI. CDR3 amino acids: CASSKGLAEAGELFF. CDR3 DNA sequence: TGTGCCAGCTCCAAGGGGCTAGCGGAGGCCGGGGAGCTGTTTTTT.

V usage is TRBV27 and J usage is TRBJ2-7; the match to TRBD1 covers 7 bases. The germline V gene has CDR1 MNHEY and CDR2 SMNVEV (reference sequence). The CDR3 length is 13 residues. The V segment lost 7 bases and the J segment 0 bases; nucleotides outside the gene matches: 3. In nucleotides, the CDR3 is TGTGCCAGCACTCCAGGGGGCTCCTACGAGCAGTACTTC. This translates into CASTPGGSYEQYF.

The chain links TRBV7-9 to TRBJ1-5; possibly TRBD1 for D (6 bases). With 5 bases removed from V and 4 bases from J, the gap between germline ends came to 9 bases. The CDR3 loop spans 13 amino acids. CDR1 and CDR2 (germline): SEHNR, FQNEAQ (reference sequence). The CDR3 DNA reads TGTGCCAGCAGCGGACAGCTAAATCAGCCCCAGCATTTT. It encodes CASSGQLNQPQHF. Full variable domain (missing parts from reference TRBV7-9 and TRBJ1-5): DTGVSQNPRHKITKRGQNVTFRCDPISEHNRLYWYRQTLGQGPEFLTYFQNEAQLEKSRLLSDRFSAERPKGSFSTLEIQRTEQGDSAMYLCASSGQLNQPQHFGDGTRLSIL.

CDR3 nucleotides: TGTGCCAGCAGCTTATCCCCACAGGGGGCCATGAACACTGAAGCTTTCTTT. This translates into CASSLSPQGAMNTEAFF. The chain carries TRBV7-3 and TRBJ1-1; 9 bases line up with TRBD1. Germline CDR1 SGHTA, CDR2 FQGTGA. Losses at the gene ends were 2 bases for V and 0 bases for J; bases not matched to a gene: 7. The CDR3 totals 17 residues.

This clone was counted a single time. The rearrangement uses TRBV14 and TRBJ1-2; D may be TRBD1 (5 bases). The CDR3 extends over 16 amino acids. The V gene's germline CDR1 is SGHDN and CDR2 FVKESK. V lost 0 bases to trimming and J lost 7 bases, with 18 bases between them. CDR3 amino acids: CASSQDSQGYYRGYTF. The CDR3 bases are TGTGCCAGCAGCCAAGATTCCCAGGGCTACTATCGTGGCTACACCTTC. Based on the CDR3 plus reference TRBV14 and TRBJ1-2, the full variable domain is EAGVTQFPSHSVIEKGQTVTLRCDPISGHDNLYWYRRVMGKEIKFLLHFVKESKQDESGMPNNRFLAERTGGTYSTLKVQPAELEDSGVYFCASSQDSQGYYRGYTFGSGTRLTVV.

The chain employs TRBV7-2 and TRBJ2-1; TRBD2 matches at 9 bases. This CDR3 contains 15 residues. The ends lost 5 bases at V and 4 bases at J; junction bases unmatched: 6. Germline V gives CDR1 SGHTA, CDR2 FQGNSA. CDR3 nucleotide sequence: TGTGCCAGCAGCCCTCAGCGGGGGGAGTACAATGAGCAGTTCTTC. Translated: CASSPQRGEYNEQFF. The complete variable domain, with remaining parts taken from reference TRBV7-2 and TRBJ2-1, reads GAGVSQSPSNKVTEKGKDVELRCDPISGHTALYWYRQSLGQGLEFLIYFQGNSAPDKSGLPSDRFSAERTGGSVSTLTIQRTQQEDSAVYLCASSPQRGEYNEQFFGPGTRLTVL.

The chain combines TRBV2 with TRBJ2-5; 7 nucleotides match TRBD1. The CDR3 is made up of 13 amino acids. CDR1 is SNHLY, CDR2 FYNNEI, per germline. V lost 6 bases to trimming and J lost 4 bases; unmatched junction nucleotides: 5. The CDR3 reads CASRDRDGETQYF. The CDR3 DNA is TGTGCCAGCAGAGACAGGGACGGAGAGACCCAGTACTTC.

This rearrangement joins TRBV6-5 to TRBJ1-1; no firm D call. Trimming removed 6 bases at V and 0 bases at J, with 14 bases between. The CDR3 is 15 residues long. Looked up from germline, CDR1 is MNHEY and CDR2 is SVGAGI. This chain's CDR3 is CASSPMEELNTEAFF. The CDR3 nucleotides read TGTGCCAGCAGCCCCATGGAGGAGCTGAACACTGAAGCTTTCTTT.

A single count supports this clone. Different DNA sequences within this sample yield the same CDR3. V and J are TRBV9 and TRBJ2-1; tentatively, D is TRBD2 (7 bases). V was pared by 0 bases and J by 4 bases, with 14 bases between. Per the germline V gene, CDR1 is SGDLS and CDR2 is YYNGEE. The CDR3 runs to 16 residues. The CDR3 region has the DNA TGTGCCAGCAGCGTAGCCGGGGGGCCCTCTTACAATGAGCAGTTCTTC. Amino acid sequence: CASSVAGGPSYNEQFF.

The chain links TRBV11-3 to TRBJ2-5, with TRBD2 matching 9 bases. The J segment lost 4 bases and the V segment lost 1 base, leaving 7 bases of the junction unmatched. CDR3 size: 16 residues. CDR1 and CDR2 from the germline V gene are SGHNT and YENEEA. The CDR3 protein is CASSLGASGALETQYF. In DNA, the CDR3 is TGTGCCAGCAGCTTAGGGGCTAGCGGGGCTCTAGAGACCCAGTACTTC.